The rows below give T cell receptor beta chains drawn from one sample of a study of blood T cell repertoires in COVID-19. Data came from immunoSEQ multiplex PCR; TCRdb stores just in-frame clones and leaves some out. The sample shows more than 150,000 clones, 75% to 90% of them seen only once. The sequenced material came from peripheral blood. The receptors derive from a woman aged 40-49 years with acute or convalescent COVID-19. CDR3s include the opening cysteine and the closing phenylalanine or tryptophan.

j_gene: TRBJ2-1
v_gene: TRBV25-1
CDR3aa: CASSEFLAGGPVNEQFF

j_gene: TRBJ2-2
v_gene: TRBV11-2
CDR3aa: CASRPARGRAGELFF

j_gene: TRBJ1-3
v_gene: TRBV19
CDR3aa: CASSPTISGNTIYF

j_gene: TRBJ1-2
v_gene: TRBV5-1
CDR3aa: CASSLAGTGSRGYTF

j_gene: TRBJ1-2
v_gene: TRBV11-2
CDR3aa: CASSLDTGRYGYTF

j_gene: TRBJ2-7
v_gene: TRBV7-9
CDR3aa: CASSLDVSWDRSSYEQYF

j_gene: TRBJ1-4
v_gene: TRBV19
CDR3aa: CASSLRINEKLFF

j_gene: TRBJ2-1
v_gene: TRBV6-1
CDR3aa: CASSESISSGANEQFF

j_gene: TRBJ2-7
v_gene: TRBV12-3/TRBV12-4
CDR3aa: CASSFPGAYEQYF

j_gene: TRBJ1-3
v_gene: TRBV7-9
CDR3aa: CASSLGQGSSGNTIYF

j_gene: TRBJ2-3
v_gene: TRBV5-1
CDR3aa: CASSLNPASGRADTQYF

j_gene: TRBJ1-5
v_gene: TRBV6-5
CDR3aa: CASNDRGGQPQHF

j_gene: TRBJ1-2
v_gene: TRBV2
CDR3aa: CASGGLRSWGGYTF

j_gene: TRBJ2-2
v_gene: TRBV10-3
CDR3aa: CAISELAGAGVPGELFF

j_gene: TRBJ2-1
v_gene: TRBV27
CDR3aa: CATRGLSYNEQFF

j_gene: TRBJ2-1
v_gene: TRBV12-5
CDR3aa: CASGLVQGGYNEQFF

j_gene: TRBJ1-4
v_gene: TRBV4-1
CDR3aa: CASSHSGTGGEKLFF

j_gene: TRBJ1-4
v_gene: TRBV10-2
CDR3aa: CASRQDVNEKLFF

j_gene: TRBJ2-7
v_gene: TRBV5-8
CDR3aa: CASSRDRSYEQYF

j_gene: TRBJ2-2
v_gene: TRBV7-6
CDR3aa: CATRTGTGFAGELFF

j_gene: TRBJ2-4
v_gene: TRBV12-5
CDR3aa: CASGPIGRGYQYF

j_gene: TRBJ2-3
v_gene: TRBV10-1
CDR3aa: CASSESRQVRTDTQYF

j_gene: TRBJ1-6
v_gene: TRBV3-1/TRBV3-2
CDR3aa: CASGPGTVEYNSPLHF

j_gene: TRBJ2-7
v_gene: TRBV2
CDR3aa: CASSGQGMPYEQYF

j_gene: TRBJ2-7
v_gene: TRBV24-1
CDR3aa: CATSHRDSPYEQYF

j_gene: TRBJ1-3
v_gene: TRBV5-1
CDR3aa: CASSSAGFSGNTIYF

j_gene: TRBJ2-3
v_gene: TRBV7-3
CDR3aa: CASSVGQAPTTDTQYF

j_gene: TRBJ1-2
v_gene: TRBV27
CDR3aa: CASSTGPTNYGYTF

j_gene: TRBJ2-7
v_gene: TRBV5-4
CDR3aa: CASSPREDEQYF

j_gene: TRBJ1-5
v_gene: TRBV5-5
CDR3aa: CASSFMGAENQPQHF

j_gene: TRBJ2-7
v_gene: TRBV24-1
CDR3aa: CATSEPGQGLHF

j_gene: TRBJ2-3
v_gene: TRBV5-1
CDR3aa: CASSFSPSGGGTDTQYF

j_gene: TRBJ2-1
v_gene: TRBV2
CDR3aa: CASTLPGQSNNEQFF

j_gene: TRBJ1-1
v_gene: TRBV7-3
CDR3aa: CASSLEFLGGTEAFF

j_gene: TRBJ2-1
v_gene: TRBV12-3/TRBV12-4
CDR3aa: CASSTRSYNEQFF

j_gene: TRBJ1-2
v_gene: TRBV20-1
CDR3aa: CSASSLQGADYGYTF

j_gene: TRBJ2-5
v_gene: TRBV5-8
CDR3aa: CASSLTPGLMWETQYF

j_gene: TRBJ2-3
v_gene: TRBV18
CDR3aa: CASSPTSGGESSTDTQYF

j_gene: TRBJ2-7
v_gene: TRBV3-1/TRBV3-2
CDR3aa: CASSQARTSYEQYF

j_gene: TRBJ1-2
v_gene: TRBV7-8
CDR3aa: CASSPASSTGVAYGYTF

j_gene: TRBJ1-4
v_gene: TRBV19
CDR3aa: CASSMGRTNEKLFF

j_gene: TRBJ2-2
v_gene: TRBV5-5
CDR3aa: CASSLGQGAGSGELFF

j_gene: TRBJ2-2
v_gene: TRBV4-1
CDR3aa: CASSQDPGDANTGELFF

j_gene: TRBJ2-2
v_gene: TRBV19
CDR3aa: CASRDRPTGELFF

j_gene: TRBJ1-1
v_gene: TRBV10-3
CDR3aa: CAISENSYTEAFF

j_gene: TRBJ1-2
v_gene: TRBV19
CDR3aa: CVRVDYTF

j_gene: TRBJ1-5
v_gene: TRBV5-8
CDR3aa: CASSLVSSNQPQHF

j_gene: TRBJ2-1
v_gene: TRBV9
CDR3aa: CASSVAAGGPGEQFF

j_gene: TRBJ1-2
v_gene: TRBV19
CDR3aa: CASSIAASNYGYTF

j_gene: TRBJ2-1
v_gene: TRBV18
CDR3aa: CASSPPGITDEQFF

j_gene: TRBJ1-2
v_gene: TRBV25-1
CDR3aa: CASQWGANYGYTF

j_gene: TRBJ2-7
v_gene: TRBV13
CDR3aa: CASSLSGLNYEQYF